Sequencing of this T cell receptor (beta chain) was carried out in a study of circulating CD8 cells and anti-PD-1 response in melanoma. On the study more broadly: Of about 13 patients, seven got anti-PD-1 first and six had prior therapy. Study-level findings and limits: Subset repertoires were largely private at M1, with under 8% shared. Peptide assays on expanded sorted subsets replaced tumor-based reactivity testing.

This clonotype was seen only a few times. Its antigen is still unknown. There are 14 residues in the CDR3. The germline V gene has CDR1 DFQATT and CDR2 SNEGSKA (reference sequence). Trimming removed 3 bases from V and 4 bases from J; junction bases left unmatched: 9. Using around 16 ng of total RNA, TCR libraries were made with the QIAseq Immune Repertoire TCR panel. TCRdb independently ran MiXCR on the reads; one entry per CDR3 protein. The data contain 450 to 650 distinct CDR3 sequences, about 9.6% of them seen just once; the ten biggest clones take up about 39%. From live CD3+CD8+TCRalphabeta+ cells, four PD-1 and/or TIGIT subsets were sorted.

Here the sequenced sample was CD8+ T cells from PBMCs, taken at baseline or after one month of anti-PD-1 therapy (not recorded which). The gene calls are TRBV20-1 and TRBJ2-7; TRBD1 matches at 7 bases. The sequence was obtained from a human donor with melanoma. As DNA, the CDR3 is TGCAGTGCTAGCAGGGGGAGAAGGAGTTACGAGCAGTACTTC. Translated: CSASRGRRSYEQYF.